Listed below are T cell receptor beta chains from one sample, sequenced in a study of blood T cell repertoires in COVID-19. Clones were sequenced by immunoSEQ multiplex PCR, and TCRdb holds only the in-frame ones, with some missing. The sample records approximately 150,000 clones, 80% to 85% being singletons. Material for sequencing was peripheral blood. These receptors all come from a man aged 60-69 years with acute or convalescent COVID-19. Each CDR3 is given with its conserved first and last residue. The D gene is left open where the match is weak. Expanded clones are given a class, and other clones once, few, many or no size at all.

j_call: TRBJ1-2
clone_size: once
d_call: TRBD1
v_call: TRBV5-1
cdr3_nt: TGCGCCAGCACCATGGGGACAGCTAACTATGGCTACACCTTC
cdr3_aa: CASTMGTANYGYTF

j_call: TRBJ1-4
clone_size: few
d_call: TRBD1
v_call: TRBV5-1
cdr3_nt: TGCGCCAGCAGCACCGGGACAGGGGGCAGGAATGAAAAACTGTTTTTT
cdr3_aa: CASSTGTGGRNEKLFF

j_call: TRBJ1-1
clone_size: -
d_call: -
v_call: TRBV30
cdr3_nt: TGTGCCTGTCCCCCCCAGGGCCCGTGCACTGAAGCTTTCTTT
cdr3_aa: CACPPQGPCTEAFF

j_call: TRBJ2-3
clone_size: -
d_call: -
v_call: TRBV7-7
cdr3_nt: TGTGCCAGCAGCCAGGAGGGGGGAGGGTTGAACGCAGATACGCAGTATTTT
cdr3_aa: CASSQEGGGLNADTQYF

j_call: TRBJ2-3
clone_size: -
d_call: TRBD2
v_call: TRBV19
cdr3_nt: TGTGCCAGTAGTATCATTTGGACTAGCGGGAACACAGATACGCAGTATTTT
cdr3_aa: CASSIIWTSGNTDTQYF

j_call: TRBJ2-6
clone_size: -
d_call: -
v_call: TRBV25-1
cdr3_nt: TGTGCCGGACTCAATCGATGCTTGGAATCTGGGGCCAACGTCCTGACTTTC
cdr3_aa: CAGLNRCLESGANVLTF

j_call: TRBJ1-5
clone_size: -
d_call: -
v_call: TRBV24-1
cdr3_nt: TGTGCCACCAGTGATGAGGGATTTGGTAGTCAGCCCCAGCATTTT
cdr3_aa: CATSDEGFGSQPQHF

j_call: TRBJ2-5
clone_size: -
d_call: TRBD2
v_call: TRBV5-8
cdr3_nt: TGTGCCAGCAGCAGGGGACTAGCGGACCAAGAGACCCAGTACTTC
cdr3_aa: CASSRGLADQETQYF

j_call: TRBJ2-1
clone_size: -
d_call: -
v_call: TRBV5-4
cdr3_nt: TGTGCCAGCAGCCTCCCCCGCCTAAACAATGAGCAGTTCTTC
cdr3_aa: CASSLPRLNNEQFF

j_call: TRBJ1-1
clone_size: -
d_call: -
v_call: TRBV7-9
cdr3_nt: TGTGCCAGCAGCTTTAGCCCTGAACTGGGCACTGAAGCTTTCTTT
cdr3_aa: CASSFSPELGTEAFF

j_call: TRBJ1-4
clone_size: -
d_call: TRBD1
v_call: TRBV19
cdr3_nt: TGTGCCAGTAGTATACGACAGGGGAATGAAAAACTGTTTTTT
cdr3_aa: CASSIRQGNEKLFF

j_call: TRBJ1-6
clone_size: -
d_call: -
v_call: TRBV27
cdr3_nt: TGTGCCAGCAGTTTACGGGAGAATTCACCCCTCCACTTT
cdr3_aa: CASSLRENSPLHF

j_call: TRBJ1-6
clone_size: few
d_call: TRBD1
v_call: TRBV28
cdr3_nt: TGTGCCAGCAGCTCCTCAGGACAGGGCACCTATAATTCACCCCTCCACTTT
cdr3_aa: CASSSSGQGTYNSPLHF

j_call: TRBJ1-4
clone_size: -
d_call: TRBD1
v_call: TRBV18
cdr3_nt: TGTGCCAGCTCACCACGGGTCGCAGGGGGAAGCGAAAAACTGTTTTTT
cdr3_aa: CASSPRVAGGSEKLFF

j_call: TRBJ1-1
clone_size: -
d_call: -
v_call: TRBV19
cdr3_nt: TGTGCCAGTAGTGGGTATGTCGGGGCTGAAGCTTTCTTT
cdr3_aa: CASSGYVGAEAFF

j_call: TRBJ2-3
clone_size: few
d_call: -
v_call: TRBV14
cdr3_nt: TGTGCCAGCAGCCAAGCCAGGGGAATAGATACGCAGTATTTT
cdr3_aa: CASSQARGIDTQYF

j_call: TRBJ1-5
clone_size: -
d_call: TRBD1
v_call: TRBV29-1
cdr3_nt: TGCAGCGCGGGACAGGGGGCAGGAAGCAATCAGCCCCAGCATTTT
cdr3_aa: CSAGQGAGSNQPQHF

j_call: TRBJ2-5
clone_size: -
d_call: TRBD2
v_call: TRBV13
cdr3_nt: TGTGCCAGCAGCTTGAACCGCGGGAGGGGGGAGACCCAGTACTTC
cdr3_aa: CASSLNRGRGETQYF

j_call: TRBJ1-6
clone_size: few
d_call: -
v_call: TRBV6-5
cdr3_nt: TGTGCCAGCCGGGGAACAGGGAAGAATTCACCCCTCCACTTT
cdr3_aa: CASRGTGKNSPLHF

j_call: TRBJ2-1
clone_size: -
d_call: TRBD1
v_call: TRBV7-9
cdr3_nt: TGTGCCAGCAGCCCTCGCCAGGGGGCCTCGAATGAGCAGTTCTTC
cdr3_aa: CASSPRQGASNEQFF

j_call: TRBJ1-5
clone_size: once
d_call: TRBD1
v_call: TRBV6-5
cdr3_nt: TGTGCCAGCCGATTGACAGGGGGAAAGCCCCAGCATTTT
cdr3_aa: CASRLTGGKPQHF

j_call: TRBJ2-7
clone_size: -
d_call: TRBD2
v_call: TRBV27
cdr3_nt: TGTGCCAGCAGATCGGGAGGGAGATACGAGCAGTACTTC
cdr3_aa: CASRSGGRYEQYF

j_call: TRBJ2-2
clone_size: -
d_call: TRBD2
v_call: TRBV5-1
cdr3_nt: TGCGCCAGCAGCGAACTAGCGGGAGTCACCGGGGAGCTGTTTTTT
cdr3_aa: CASSELAGVTGELFF

j_call: TRBJ2-2
clone_size: -
d_call: TRBD2
v_call: TRBV5-1
cdr3_nt: TGCGCCAGCAGCTTGCGCGGGAGTAGCACCGGGGAGCTGTTTTTT
cdr3_aa: CASSLRGSSTGELFF

j_call: TRBJ1-4
clone_size: -
d_call: -
v_call: TRBV5-1
cdr3_nt: TGCGCCAGCAGCTTGGGGGAGGGCGCAACTAATGAAAAACTGTTTTTT
cdr3_aa: CASSLGEGATNEKLFF

j_call: TRBJ1-6
clone_size: once
d_call: -
v_call: TRBV2
cdr3_nt: TGTGCCAGCAGTGAAGTAGCTACTATGAGGAATTCACCCCTCCACTTT
cdr3_aa: CASSEVATMRNSPLHF

j_call: TRBJ2-5
clone_size: -
d_call: -
v_call: TRBV30
cdr3_nt: TGTGCCTGGAGCTCCACTCTCGGAGGGGGCCAGGAGACCCAGTACTTC
cdr3_aa: CAWSSTLGGGQETQYF

j_call: TRBJ1-5
clone_size: -
d_call: -
v_call: TRBV5-8
cdr3_nt: TGTGCCAGCAGCTTGCCGGGGCAGCCCCAGCATTTT
cdr3_aa: CASSLPGQPQHF

j_call: TRBJ1-1
clone_size: -
d_call: -
v_call: TRBV6-5
cdr3_nt: TGTGCCAGCAGTTTTCCGGGGGGCACTGAAGCTTTCTTT
cdr3_aa: CASSFPGGTEAFF